The source of this T cell receptor beta chain is a study of cytomegalovirus exposure and HLA in healthy donors. The table lists this clone with a few counts. Trimming removed 6 bases from V and 4 bases from J; junction bases left unmatched: 12. CDR1 is LNHDA and CDR2 is SQIVND in the germline V gene (reference sequence). This CDR3 region has 17 residues. TCRdb's table, derived via immunoSEQ multiplex PCR, lists solely in-frame clones and lacks some. The sample includes 350,000 or so clones, roughly 89% seen only once; the top ten take about 0.91%. This receptor was taken from a woman younger than 30 in good health and CMV-seronegative. The chain links TRBV19 to TRBJ1-2; 12 bases align to TRBD1. The sample comprised PBMCs. CDR3 DNA sequence: TGTGCCAGTAGATTCCCGGGACAGGGGGCTTGGGGCTATGGCTACACCTTC. Encoded protein: CASRFPGQGAWGYGYTF.